The 2 T cell receptor beta chains below all came from one sample that was sequenced in a study of HIV-infected patients and healthy controls. About 500 ng RNA was reverse transcribed with alpha and beta constant-region primers. Using multiplexing indices, alpha and beta chain libraries were generated apart by chain-specific third strand synthesis. TCRdb re-called the 5' RACE reads through MiXCR, storing one row per CDR3 protein. The data show more than 7,500 distinct CDR3 sequences, about 9.1% seen once. All unsorted peripheral T cells were captured because whole blood was used without fractionation. Source: blood, taken before antiretroviral therapy. Receptors originate from an adult with HIV infection.

The V gene is TRBV5-1, the J gene TRBJ2-2; no clear D gene. The V gene's germline CDR1 is SGHRS and CDR2 YFSETQ. The CDR3 runs 12 residues. The V end was cut by 4 bases, the J end by 6 bases, with 7 bases between. The CDR3 is CASSPTAGELFF. The CDR3, as DNA: TGCGCCAGCAGCCCCACCGCCGGGGAGCTGTTTTTT.

The chain carries TRBV20-1 and TRBJ2-5; 7 bases agree with TRBD2. The CDR3 spans 15 residues. Per germline, CDR1 DFQATT and CDR2 SNEGSKA (reference sequence). V shed 6 bases, J shed 4 bases, and the junction held 14 bases outside the gene matches. This CDR3 is CSAGLRSGGGETQYF. CDR3 coding DNA: TGCAGTGCCGGTCTTAGGAGCGGCGGGGGAGAGACCCAGTACTTC.